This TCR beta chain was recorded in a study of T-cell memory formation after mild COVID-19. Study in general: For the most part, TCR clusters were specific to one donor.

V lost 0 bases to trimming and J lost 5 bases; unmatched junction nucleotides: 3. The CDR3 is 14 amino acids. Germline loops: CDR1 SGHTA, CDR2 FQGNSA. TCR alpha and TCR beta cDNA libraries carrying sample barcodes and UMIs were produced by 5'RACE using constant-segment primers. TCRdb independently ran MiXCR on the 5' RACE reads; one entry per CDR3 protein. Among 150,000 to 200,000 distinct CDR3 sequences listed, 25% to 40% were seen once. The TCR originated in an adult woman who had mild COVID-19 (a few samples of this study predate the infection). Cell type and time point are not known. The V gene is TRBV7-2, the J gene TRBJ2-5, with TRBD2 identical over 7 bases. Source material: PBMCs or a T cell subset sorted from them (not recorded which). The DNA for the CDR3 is TGTGCCAGCAGCTTAGCCCTTAGCGGGGAGACCCAGTACTTC. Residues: CASSLALSGETQYF. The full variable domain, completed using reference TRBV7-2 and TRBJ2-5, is GAGVSQSPSNKVTEKGKDVELRCDPISGHTALYWYRQSLGQGLEFLIYFQGNSAPDKSGLPSDRFSAERTGGSVSTLTIQRTQQEDSAVYLCASSLALSGETQYFGPGTRLLVL.